The 21 T cell receptor beta chains listed next were all sequenced from one sample in a study of shared clonotypes between healthy human individuals. Using immunoSEQ multiplex PCR, the repertoire was profiled, and TCRdb retains in-frame clones only, with some absent. The sample yields roughly 2,300,000 clones, less than 95% seen once. Sequenced sample: naive CD4+ T cells from PBMCs. Stated subset: CD45RA+ positively selected. Receptors originate from a man aged 18 to 30 in good health. Some clones in this sample may be carry-over from other donors' samples.

This clone was seen only once. The gene calls are TRBV2 and TRBJ2-5; no reliable D call. Trimming pared 1 base from V and 5 bases from J, leaving 14 bases between. CDR1 and CDR2 (germline): SNHLY, FYNNEI. The CDR3 loop spans 15 amino acids. The DNA of the CDR3 is TGTGCCAGCAGTGAAGGGTACCCGCCCGGGGAGACCCAGTACTTC. Its translation is CASSEGYPPGETQYF. The full variable domain, rest sourced from reference TRBV2 and TRBJ2-5, is EPEVTQTPSHQVTQMGQEVILRCVPISNHLYFYWYRQILGQKVEFLVSFYNNEISEKSEIFDDQFSVERPDGSNFTLKIRSTKLEDSAMYFCASSEGYPPGETQYFGPGTRLLVL.

This clone was observed a few times. The V gene is TRBV19, the J gene TRBJ1-2, with a tentative D call TRBD1 (5 bases). V dropped 3 bases and J dropped 1 base, with 12 bases sitting between them. CDR1 LNHDA and CDR2 SQIVND come from the germline V gene (reference sequence). CDR3 length: 15 residues. Here the CDR3 reads CASSMRQSDNYGYTF. The CDR3 DNA sequence: TGTGCCAGTAGTATGAGACAGTCGGATAACTATGGCTACACCTTC.

V and J are TRBV5-1 and TRBJ2-7; 10 nucleotides line up with TRBD1. The CDR3 totals 17 residues. With V trimmed by 0 bases and J by 5 bases, 11 bases remained unmatched. CDR1 SGHRS and CDR2 YFSETQ come from the germline V gene. In nucleotides, the CDR3 is TGCGCCAGCAGCTTGGCCAGGCCGGGACAGGGGATCCACGAGCAGTACTTC. Translating gives CASSLARPGQGIHEQYF. The entire variable domain, with the rest obtained from reference TRBV5-1 and TRBJ2-7, is as follows: KAGVTQTPRYLIKTRGQQVTLSCSPISGHRSVSWYQQTPGQGLQFLFEYFSETQRNKGNFPGRFSGRQFSNSRSEMNVSTLELGDSALYLCASSLARPGQGIHEQYFGPGTRLTVT.

The CDR3 DNA is TGTGCCAGCCATCGACAGGGTATAGGCAATCAGCCCCAGCATTTT. Its protein is CASHRQGIGNQPQHF. The J gene is TRBJ1-5, the V gene TRBV28, with TRBD1 identical over 7 bases. Per the germline V gene, CDR1 is MDHEN and CDR2 is SYDVKM. CDR3 size: 15 residues. Trimming cost V 8 bases and J 2 bases; bases outside gene matches: 9.

The genes are TRBV18 and TRBJ2-6, with 10 bases aligning to TRBD2. CDR1 and CDR2 from the germline V gene are KGHSH and LQKENI. The CDR3 totals 18 residues. With V trimmed by 2 bases and J by 1 base, 5 bases remained unmatched. CDR3 sequence: CASSPFASGRSGANVLTF. CDR3 DNA: TGTGCCAGCTCACCATTCGCTAGCGGGAGATCTGGGGCCAACGTCCTGACTTTC.

The gene calls are TRBV7-6 and TRBJ1-6; D uncertain. The CDR3 has 12 residues. The germline V gene has CDR1 SGHVS and CDR2 FNYEAQ. Between the trimmed V and J ends, which lost 5 bases and 10 bases, there was a span of 9 bases. CDR3 protein: CASSLPASPLHF. For the CDR3, the DNA is TGTGCCAGCAGCCTCCCTGCCTCACCCCTCCACTTT.

V usage is TRBV19 and J usage is TRBJ2-7; 7 nucleotides match TRBD1. The CDR3 covers 15 residues. Trimming took 4 bases from V and 5 from J; bases not matched to a gene: 11. Germline loops: CDR1 LNHDA, CDR2 SQIVND (reference sequence). The CDR3 spells CASSNPTGLTDEQYF. CDR3 nucleotide sequence: TGTGCCAGTAGTAACCCGACAGGGTTAACGGACGAGCAGTACTTC.

The genes are TRBV11-2 and TRBJ1-4, with TRBD1 matching over 7 bases. V trimming: 5 bases; J trimming: 1 base; junction bases outside the gene matches: 4. Germline CDR1 is SGHAT and CDR2 is FQNNGV. The CDR3 covers 15 residues. The CDR3 reads CASSPGGLTNEKLFF. The CDR3, as DNA: TGTGCCAGCAGCCCAGGGGGGTTAACTAATGAAAAACTGTTTTTT. The full variable domain, in which reference TRBV11-2 and TRBJ1-4 provide the parts outside the CDR3, is EAGVAQSPRYKIIEKRQSVAFWCNPISGHATLYWYQQILGQGPKLLIQFQNNGVVDDSQLPKDRFSAERLKGVDSTLKIQPAKLEDSAVYLCASSPGGLTNEKLFFGSGTQLSVL.

V is TRBV7-9 and J is TRBJ2-5; the D gene is possibly TRBD1 (5 bases). Germline assignment: CDR1 SEHNR and CDR2 FQNEAQ (reference sequence). The CDR3 spans 14 residues. Trimming left V 5 bases short and J 4 bases short, with 14 bases between. CDR3 coding DNA: TGTGCCAGCAGCCAAAATACAGGTGGAGAGACCCAGTACTTC. It codes for CASSQNTGGETQYF. The whole variable domain, filled in from reference TRBV7-9 and TRBJ2-5, reads DTGVSQNPRHKITKRGQNVTFRCDPISEHNRLYWYRQTLGQGPEFLTYFQNEAQLEKSRLLSDRFSAERPKGSFSTLEIQRTEQGDSAMYLCASSQNTGGETQYFGPGTRLLVL.

The chain carries TRBV14 and TRBJ1-2, with D unclear. V was pared by 2 bases and J by 9 bases, with 10 bases between. The length of the CDR3 is 12 residues. From germline, CDR1 is SGHDN and CDR2 FVKESK. This CDR3 is CASSQFLWSYTF. The CDR3 nucleotides read TGTGCCAGCAGCCAATTCCTCTGGAGCTACACCTTC.

The V gene is TRBV5-1, the J gene TRBJ2-3; D may be TRBD1 or TRBD2 (5 bases each). Per germline, CDR1 SGHRS and CDR2 YFSETQ. The CDR3 consists of 15 residues. Trimming shortened V by 0 bases and J by 5 bases, and 13 bases separated the two germline ends. The CDR3 DNA sequence: TGCGCCAGCAGCTTGGAGGGACCCCCGGGAGATACGCAGTATTTT. This codes for CASSLEGPPGDTQYF.

Only one count was recorded for this clone. Here the CDR3 DNA reads TGTGCCAGCAGCTCGGGACTAGCGAGAGAGTACGAGCAGTACTTC. Protein product: CASSSGLAREYEQYF. The rearrangement uses TRBV5-4 and TRBJ2-7; 10 bases match TRBD2. This CDR3 region has 15 residues. The ends lost 3 bases at V and 4 bases at J; junction bases unmatched: 7. Germline V gene data show CDR1 as SGHNT and CDR2 as YYREEE (reference sequence).

The chain links TRBV28 to TRBJ2-7; D gene uncertain. Trimming took 6 bases from V and 6 from J, leaving 9 bases between them. The CDR3 has 11 amino acids. The germline gives CDR1 MDHEN, CDR2 SYDVKM. In nucleotides, the CDR3 is TGTGCCAGCAGAGTTAGGTCCGAGCAGTACTTC. Its protein product is CASRVRSEQYF.

This clone occurred a few times. The chain uses TRBV25-1 and TRBJ1-1; D unresolved. The length of the CDR3 is 12 residues. Trimming removed 3 bases from V and 8 bases from J, with 10 bases in between. CDR1 and CDR2 from the germline V gene are MGHDK and SYGVNS. The CDR3 loop is CASSDSLREAFF. The CDR3 nucleotides are TGTGCCAGCAGTGATAGCCTTCGGGAAGCTTTCTTT.

CDR3 amino acids: CASSLLVNTGELFF. The CDR3 DNA sequence: TGTGCCAGCAGTCTTCTAGTCAACACCGGGGAGCTGTTTTTT. This chain links TRBV6-1 with TRBJ2-2; D is unresolved. The CDR3 runs to 14 residues. Per germline, CDR1 MNHNS and CDR2 SASEGT. V lost 5 bases and J 2 bases, leaving 9 bases between the germline ends.

This clone was detected only once. V and J are TRBV7-3 and TRBJ2-7; tentative D call: TRBD1 (8 bases). Germline CDR1 is SGHTA and CDR2 is FQGTGA. V lost 8 bases, J lost 3 bases, and 14 bases lay in between. The CDR3 runs 13 residues. CDR3 residues: CASPQGGGYEQYF. The CDR3 region has the DNA TGTGCCAGCCCACAGGGGGGGGGCTACGAGCAGTACTTC. The full variable domain, completed using reference TRBV7-3 and TRBJ2-7, is GAGVSQTPSNKVTEKGKYVELRCDPISGHTALYWYRQSLGQGPEFLIYFQGTGAADDSGLPNDRFFAVRPEGSVSTLKIQRTERGDSAVYLCASPQGGGYEQYFGPGTRLTVT.

The chain employs TRBV2 and TRBJ1-4, with no clear D. V gave up 4 bases and J gave up 8 bases, with 17 bases separating them. CDR3 length equals 15 residues. Germline values: CDR1 SNHLY, CDR2 FYNNEI. The CDR3 loop is CASSASPSPGEKLFF. CDR3 DNA: TGTGCCAGCAGTGCCAGCCCCTCGCCGGGGGAAAAACTGTTTTTT. Full variable domain (remainder filled in from reference TRBV2 and TRBJ1-4): EPEVTQTPSHQVTQMGQEVILRCVPISNHLYFYWYRQILGQKVEFLVSFYNNEISEKSEIFDDQFSVERPDGSNFTLKIRSTKLEDSAMYFCASSASPSPGEKLFFGSGTQLSVL.

The V gene is TRBV5-1, the J gene TRBJ2-7; TRBD2 matches at 9 bases. The CDR3 covers 15 residues. V shed 4 bases, J shed 4 bases, and the junction held 9 bases outside the gene matches. The germline V gene has CDR1 SGHRS and CDR2 YFSETQ. The CDR3 coding sequence is TGCGCCAGCAGCCCCGTAGCGGGAGATTTTTACGAGCAGTACTTC. Translation gives CASSPVAGDFYEQYF.

This chain connects TRBV28 to TRBJ2-5, with D perhaps matching TRBD1 or TRBD2 (5 bases each). Germline CDR1 and CDR2: MDHEN and SYDVKM. Trimming cost V 3 bases and J 4 bases, with 12 bases left between them. The CDR3 loop spans 14 amino acids. In DNA form, the CDR3 reads TGTGCCAGCAGTTTGGGGGTAGGGCCAGAGACCCAGTACTTC. This gives the protein CASSLGVGPETQYF.

Worth noting for this clone: The germline gene is not matched at one end of the junction; a read error may be the cause. J is TRBJ2-3 and V is TRBV10-3; 12 bases line up with TRBD1. The CDR3 loop spans 15 amino acids. Germline V lookup: CDR1 ENHRY, CDR2 SYGVKD. DNA for the CDR3: TGTGCCATCAGAACCGGGACAGGGGGCACAAATACGCAGTATTTT. Protein product: CAIRTGTGGTNTQYF.

The CDR3, as DNA: TGTGCCAGCAGTTTGTACAGGGGTCCTGAAGCTTTCTTT. It specifies CASSLYRGPEAFF. The V and J genes are TRBV27 and TRBJ1-1; 7 nucleotides align to TRBD1. Losses at the gene ends were 3 bases for V and 6 bases for J; bases not matched to a gene: 4. Germline V gene lookup returns CDR1 MNHEY and CDR2 SMNVEV (reference sequence). The CDR3 is 13 residues long.